The sequence of this T cell receptor (beta chain) was determined in a study of Graves' ophthalmopathy and Graves' hyperthyroidism. Per germline, CDR1 SGDLS and CDR2 YYNGEE. This CDR3 has 15 amino acids. Trimming took 3 bases from V and 2 from J; bases not matched to a gene: 8. This clonotype was recorded at least ten times. As the template, RNA transcripts were used to amplify TCR beta CDR3 regions. RT-PCR was first run with HTBI primers, then multiplex PCR in a second round. TCRdb independently ran MiXCR on the multiplex PCR reads; one entry per CDR3 protein. The sample lists about 1.1 million distinct CDR3 sequences, about 40% occurring once.

The chain combines TRBV9 with TRBJ2-7; 7 nucleotides match TRBD2. Sequenced: peripheral blood or thyroid tissue (not recorded which). This clonotype originated in an adult man with Graves' hyperthyroidism. The CDR3 loop is CASSAGGSSTYEQYF. Here the CDR3 DNA reads TGTGCCAGCAGCGCTGGCGGGAGTTCGACCTACGAGCAGTACTTC.